The 21 T cell receptor beta chains listed next were all sequenced from one sample in a study of CD8 T cells in ankylosing spondylitis. MiXCR, applied by TCRdb to the 5' RACE reads, yields one record per CDR3 protein. The sample lists 200,000 to 300,000 distinct CDR3 sequences, around 10% occurring once. Sequenced: blood, either unsorted or a sorted T cell fraction (not recorded which). These receptors were collected from a male donor with ankylosing spondylitis or in good health (not recorded which).

The CDR3: CASSQVAGHTDTQYF. CDR3 nucleotide sequence: TGCGCCAGCAGCCAAGTGGCAGGCCACACAGATACGCAGTATTTT. This sequence joins TRBV4-1 and TRBJ2-3; no reliable D call. The V gene lost 1 base and the J gene lost 2 bases, with 10 bases spanning the gap. Germline V CDR1 and CDR2: MGHRA, YSYEKL. This CDR3 comprises 15 residues.

In its sample, this clonotype was seen a few times. The V and J genes are TRBV20-1 and TRBJ2-3; D gene ambiguous. The ends were cut back, 4 bases at V and 6 bases at J, with 8 bases in the middle. The germline V gene encodes CDR1 DFQATT and CDR2 SNEGSKA (reference sequence). The CDR3 runs 11 residues. CDR3 in amino acids: CSAKAGDTQYF. CDR3 nucleotide sequence: TGCAGTGCTAAGGCTGGGGATACGCAGTATTTT.

This clonotype has more than one count but fewer than ten. V usage is TRBV11-1 and J usage is TRBJ2-1; 15 bases are a match to TRBD2. Germline V lookup: CDR1 SGHAT, CDR2 FQDESV (reference sequence). Trimming took 0 bases from V and 0 from J; bases not matched to a gene: 6. This CDR3 comprises 20 residues. CDR3 amino acids: CASSLAGLAGGLSSYNEQFF. In DNA form, the CDR3 reads TGTGCCAGCAGCTTAGCGGGACTAGCGGGAGGCCTAAGCTCCTACAATGAGCAGTTCTTC.

The chain joins TRBV6-1 to TRBJ1-1; weak D call: TRBD1 (6 bases). The CDR3 extends over 16 amino acids. V was clipped by 5 bases and J by 4 bases, with 20 bases between them. Germline V lookup: CDR1 MNHNS, CDR2 SASEGT. The CDR3 bases are TGTGCCAGCAGTCCCCTTTTGGGGGCTGGGGCCACTGAAGCTTTCTTT. As protein: CASSPLLGAGATEAFF.

This clonotype was picked up many times. The chain couples TRBV4-2 to TRBJ2-7; TRBD2 aligns across 10 bases. The trim removed 0 bases at V and 4 bases at J, leaving 3 bases unmatched. Germline CDR1 is LGHNA and CDR2 is YNFKEQ. CDR3 size: 15 residues. CDR3 region: CASSQEPSGSYEQYF. The CDR3, as DNA: TGTGCCAGCAGCCAAGAGCCTAGCGGGAGTTACGAGCAGTACTTC.

This clonotype was recorded a few times. The V gene is TRBV14, the J gene TRBJ2-1, with 8 bases that match TRBD2. The J segment lost 0 bases and the V segment lost 4 bases, leaving 8 bases of the junction unmatched. This CDR3 region has 17 residues. From germline, CDR1 is SGHDN and CDR2 FVKESK. CDR3: CASSPIAGINSYNEQFF. The CDR3 nucleotides are TGTGCCAGCAGCCCCATAGCGGGAATAAACTCCTACAATGAGCAGTTCTTC.

This clonotype has a count of ten or more. V usage is TRBV9 and J usage is TRBJ2-1; D is tentatively TRBD1 or TRBD2 (7 bases each). This CDR3 is built from 15 residues. Germline V CDR1 and CDR2: SGDLS, YYNGEE. The ends were cut back, 3 bases at V and 1 base at J, with 11 bases in the middle. CDR3: CASSGQGGSYNEQFF. The CDR3 bases are TGTGCCAGCAGCGGTCAGGGGGGGTCCTACAATGAGCAGTTCTTC.

The table lists this clonotype with many counts. The J gene is TRBJ1-5, the V gene TRBV5-1; possibly TRBD1 for D (6 bases). From germline, CDR1 is SGHRS and CDR2 YFSETQ. This CDR3 spans 15 amino acids. V was clipped by 4 bases and J by 0 bases, with 11 bases between them. CDR3 in amino acids: CASSLAGDSNQPQHF. The CDR3 DNA is TGCGCCAGCAGCCTCGCAGGGGATAGCAATCAGCCCCAGCATTTT.

The V gene is TRBV19, the J gene TRBJ1-5; TRBD1 aligns across 10 bases. The CDR3 length is 17 residues. Germline values: CDR1 LNHDA, CDR2 SQIVND (reference sequence). J lost 6 bases, V lost 1 base, and 9 bases had no gene match. In DNA form, the CDR3 reads TGTGCCAGTAGTATAGCTGACCGGGACAGGGGCGTTCAGCCCCAGCATTTT. Its protein product is CASSIADRDRGVQPQHF.

This clonotype occurred many times. The chain links TRBV5-1 to TRBJ2-1; TRBD2 might be the D (5 bases). Germline CDR1 SGHRS, CDR2 YFSETQ. Between the trimmed V and J ends, which lost 2 bases and 7 bases, there was a span of 10 bases. The CDR3 covers 13 residues. DNA of the CDR3: TGCGCCAGCAGCTTTGGACTTACTAATGAGCAGTTCTTC. Its protein is CASSFGLTNEQFF.

At least ten counts were recorded for this clonotype. J is TRBJ2-1 and V is TRBV29-1; D possibly corresponds to TRBD1 (6 bases). The V end lost 6 bases, the J end lost 4 bases, and 13 bases lay between the germline ends. This CDR3 has 13 residues. Per germline, CDR1 SQVTM and CDR2 ANQGSEA. As DNA, the CDR3 is TGCAGCGTCACCGGGACACCGTACAATGAGCAGTTCTTC. Translation: CSVTGTPYNEQFF.

In this sample, this clonotype turned up many times. The chain uses TRBV20-1 and TRBJ1-2, with 10 bases fitting TRBD1. The V segment lost 7 bases and the J segment 4 bases; nucleotides outside the gene matches: 12. The germline gives CDR1 DFQATT, CDR2 SNEGSKA (reference sequence). The CDR3 extends over 15 amino acids. The CDR3 region has the DNA TGCAGTGGACAGGGGGCCGATTCACTATTCTATGGCTACACCTTC. The encoded protein is CSGQGADSLFYGYTF.

This clonotype was observed a single time. This may be a read error: a much more frequent sequence differs by one nucleotide. This chain uses TRBV5-1 with TRBJ2-7; maybe TRBD1 (6 bases). Germline loops: CDR1 SGHRS, CDR2 YFSETQ. The CDR3 consists of 16 residues. CDR3 sequence reads: CATSSTLTGIPYEQYF. The DNA for the CDR3 is TGCGCCACCAGCTCAACACTTACAGGGATTCCCTACGAGCAGTACTTC.

This clonotype showed up many times. The genes are TRBV29-1 and TRBJ2-3, with D uncertain. Between the trimmed V and J ends, which lost 2 bases and 0 bases, there was a span of 9 bases. This CDR3 region has 14 residues. The germline gives CDR1 SQVTM, CDR2 ANQGSEA. The CDR3 sequence: CSVERPLSTDTQYF. The CDR3 DNA follows: TGCAGCGTTGAAAGACCGTTAAGCACAGATACGCAGTATTTT.

The sample holds many counts of this clonotype. The chain couples TRBV5-6 to TRBJ2-3; D is uncertain. V was pared by 4 bases and J by 5 bases, with 20 bases between. The CDR3 covers 16 residues. Germline CDR1 is SGHDT and CDR2 is YYEEEE. The CDR3 DNA reads as TGTGCCAGCAGCAGAAACTTGGGCTTTTCTGAAGATACGCAGTATTTT. This sequence encodes CASSRNLGFSEDTQYF.

In its sample, this clonotype was seen once. CDR3 amino acids: CASSLLAGGRVSTDTQYF. The CDR3 DNA reads as TGCGCCAGCAGTCTTCTAGCGGGGGGCCGGGTGAGCACAGATACGCAGTATTTT. This chain joins TRBV10-2 and TRBJ2-3; 11 bases map to TRBD2. Germline V gives CDR1 WSHSY, CDR2 SAAADI. The CDR3 has 18 amino acids. V lost 5 bases and J lost 0; bases outside the gene matches: 10.

This clonotype was seen ten or more times. J is TRBJ2-3 and V is TRBV14; TRBD1 aligns across 11 bases. Trimming took 2 bases from V and 7 from J; bases not matched to a gene: 5. Germline CDR1 and CDR2: SGHDN and FVKESK. The CDR3 length is 15 residues. The CDR3 DNA is TGTGCCAGCAGCCAAAGGACAGGGGGCTCAAATACGCAGTATTTT. Translating it yields CASSQRTGGSNTQYF.

This clonotype was seen ten or more times. This chain uses TRBV11-2 with TRBJ2-3; D remains ambiguous. Germline V lookup: CDR1 SGHAT, CDR2 FQNNGV. V lost 7 bases and J 0 bases, leaving 14 bases between the germline ends. This CDR3 is 15 amino acids long. CDR3 region: CASTPTRVSTDTQYF. In DNA form, the CDR3 reads TGTGCCAGCACCCCGACTCGAGTCAGCACAGATACGCAGTATTTT.

This rearrangement joins TRBV11-2 to TRBJ2-7; tentatively, D is TRBD1 (6 bases). Trimming stripped 5 bases from V and 1 base from J, with 12 bases between. Germline lookup yields CDR1 SGHAT and CDR2 FQNNGV. The CDR3 totals 14 residues. In DNA form, the CDR3 reads TGTGCCAGCAGCCCTTTGACAGGTTCCTACGAGCAGTACTTC. Translated: CASSPLTGSYEQYF.

This chain uses TRBV6-1 with TRBJ2-5, with D hard to call. V was trimmed by 6 bases and J by 0 bases, leaving 8 bases between them. Germline CDR1 MNHNS, CDR2 SASEGT. The CDR3 is 13 amino acids. The CDR3 DNA reads as TGTGCCAGCAGACCTCCGTACCAAGAGACCCAGTACTTC. The encoded protein is CASRPPYQETQYF.

In its sample, this clonotype was seen many times. V and J are TRBV6-1 and TRBJ2-5, with 8 positions matching TRBD2. This CDR3 has 15 residues. Germline V lookup: CDR1 MNHNS, CDR2 SASEGT. The junction had 7 bases not matched to a gene; V was cut back by 6 bases and J by 1 base. DNA for the CDR3: TGTGCCAGCAGACGAACACTAGCGGCCCAAGAGACCCAGTACTTC. Its protein product is CASRRTLAAQETQYF.